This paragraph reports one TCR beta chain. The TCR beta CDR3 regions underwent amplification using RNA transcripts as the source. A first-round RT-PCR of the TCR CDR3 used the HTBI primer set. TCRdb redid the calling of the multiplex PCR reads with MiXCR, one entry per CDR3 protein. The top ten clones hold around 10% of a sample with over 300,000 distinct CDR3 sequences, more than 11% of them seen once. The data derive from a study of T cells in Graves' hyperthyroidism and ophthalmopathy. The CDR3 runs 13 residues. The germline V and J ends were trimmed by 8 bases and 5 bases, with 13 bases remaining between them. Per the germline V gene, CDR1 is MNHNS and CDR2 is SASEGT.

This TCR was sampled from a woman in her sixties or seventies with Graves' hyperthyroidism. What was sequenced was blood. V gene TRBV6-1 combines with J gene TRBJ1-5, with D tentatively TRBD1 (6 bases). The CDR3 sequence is CASGYGGDQPQHF. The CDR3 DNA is TGTGCCAGCGGGTACGGGGGCGATCAGCCCCAGCATTTT.